Listed here is a single TCR beta chain. Its antigen is unidentified. This specimen belongs to a study of OX40 agonist ivuxolimab in advanced cancers. Study-level results: Among patients with partial responses at 0.1-3.0 mg/kg, clonal expansion was among the lowest.

The protocol was immunoSEQ multiplex PCR, while the TCRdb copy is restricted to in-frame clones and leaves out a portion. The sample records roughly 40,000 clones, about 88% being singletons. V lost 3 bases to trimming and J lost 3 bases, with 7 bases between them. Germline CDR1 is SGHKS and CDR2 is YYEKEE (reference sequence). This CDR3 comprises 13 residues. This receptor was identified in an adult with an advanced solid tumor such as melanoma, head and neck, liver or kidney cancer. The V gene is TRBV5-5, the J gene TRBJ2-1; the D gene is possibly TRBD1 (5 bases). Material: CD4+ or CD8+ T cells sorted from blood, obtained in a trial of the OX40 agonist ivuxolimab. The CDR3 loop reads CASSSDIYNEQFF. The CDR3 coding sequence is TGTGCCAGCAGCTCGGACATCTACAATGAGCAGTTCTTC.